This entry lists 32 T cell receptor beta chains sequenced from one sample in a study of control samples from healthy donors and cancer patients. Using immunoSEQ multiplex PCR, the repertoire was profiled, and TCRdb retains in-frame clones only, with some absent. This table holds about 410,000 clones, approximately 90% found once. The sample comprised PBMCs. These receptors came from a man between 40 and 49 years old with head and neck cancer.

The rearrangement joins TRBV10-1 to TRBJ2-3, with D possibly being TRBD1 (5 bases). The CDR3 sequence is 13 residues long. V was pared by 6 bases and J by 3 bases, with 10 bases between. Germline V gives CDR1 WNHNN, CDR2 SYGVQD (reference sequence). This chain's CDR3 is CASRPSGTDTQYF. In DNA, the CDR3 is TGCGCCAGCAGACCATCAGGGACAGATACGCAGTATTTT.

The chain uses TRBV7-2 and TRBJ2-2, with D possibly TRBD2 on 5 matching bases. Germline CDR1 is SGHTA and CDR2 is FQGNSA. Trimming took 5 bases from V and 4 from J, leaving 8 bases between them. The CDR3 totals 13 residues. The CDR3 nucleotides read TGTGCCAGCAGCGAAACTAGCACCGGGGAGCTGTTTTTT. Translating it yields CASSETSTGELFF. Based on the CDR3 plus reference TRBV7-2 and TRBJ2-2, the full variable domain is GAGVSQSPSNKVTEKGKDVELRCDPISGHTALYWYRQSLGQGLEFLIYFQGNSAPDKSGLPSDRFSAERTGGSVSTLTIQRTQQEDSAVYLCASSETSTGELFFGEGSRLTVL.

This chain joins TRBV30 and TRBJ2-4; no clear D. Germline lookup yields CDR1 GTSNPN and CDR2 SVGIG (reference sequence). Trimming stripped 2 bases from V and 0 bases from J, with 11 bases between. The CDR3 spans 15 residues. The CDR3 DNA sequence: TGTGCCTGGAGTATCACGACCGGAGCCAAAAACATTCAGTACTTC. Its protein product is CAWSITTGAKNIQYF.

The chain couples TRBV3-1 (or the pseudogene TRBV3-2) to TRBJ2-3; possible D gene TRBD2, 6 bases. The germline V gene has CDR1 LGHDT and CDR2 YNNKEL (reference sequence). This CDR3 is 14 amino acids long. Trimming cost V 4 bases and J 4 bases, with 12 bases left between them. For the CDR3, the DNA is TGTGCCAGCAGCCCGGGGGATTGGCCAGATACGCAGTATTTT. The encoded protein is CASSPGDWPDTQYF.

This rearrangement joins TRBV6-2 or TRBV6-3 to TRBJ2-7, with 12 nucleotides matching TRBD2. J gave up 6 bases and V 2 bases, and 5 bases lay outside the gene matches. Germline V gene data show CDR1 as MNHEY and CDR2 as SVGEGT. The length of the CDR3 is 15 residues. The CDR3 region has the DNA TGTGCCAGCAGTTACGCTCAACTAGCGGGAGGCGAGCAGTACTTC. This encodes CASSYAQLAGGEQYF.

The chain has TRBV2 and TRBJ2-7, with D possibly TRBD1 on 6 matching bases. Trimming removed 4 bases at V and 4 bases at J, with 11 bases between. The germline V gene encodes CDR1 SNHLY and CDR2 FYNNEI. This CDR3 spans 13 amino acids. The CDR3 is CASSGGGFYEQYF. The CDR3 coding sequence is TGTGCCAGCAGTGGAGGGGGTTTTTACGAGCAGTACTTC.

CDR3 amino acids: CASSPEGNEQFF. CDR3 coding DNA: TGTGCCAGCAGTCCGGAGGGCAATGAGCAGTTCTTC. This chain uses TRBV12-3 or TRBV12-4 with TRBJ2-1, with D possibly matching TRBD2 (6 bases). This CDR3 region has 12 residues. With 5 bases removed from V and 6 bases from J, the gap between germline ends came to 8 bases.

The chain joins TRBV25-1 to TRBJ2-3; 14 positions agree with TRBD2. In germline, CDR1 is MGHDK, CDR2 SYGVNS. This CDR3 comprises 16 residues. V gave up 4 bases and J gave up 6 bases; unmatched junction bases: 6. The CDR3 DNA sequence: TGTGCCAGCAGTGGACTAGCGGGAGGGCCGTGGGATACGCAGTATTTT. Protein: CASSGLAGGPWDTQYF. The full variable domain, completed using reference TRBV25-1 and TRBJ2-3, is EADIYQTPRYLVIGTGKKITLECSQTMGHDKMYWYQQDPGMELHLIHYSYGVNSTEKGDLSSESTVSRIRTEHFPLTLESARPSHTSQYLCASSGLAGGPWDTQYFGPGTRLTVL.

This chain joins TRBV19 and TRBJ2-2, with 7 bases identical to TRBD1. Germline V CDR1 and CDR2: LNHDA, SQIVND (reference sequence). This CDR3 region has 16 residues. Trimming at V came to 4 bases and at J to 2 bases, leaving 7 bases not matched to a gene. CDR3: CASSTSTGLNTGELFF. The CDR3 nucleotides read TGTGCCAGTAGTACCTCGACAGGGCTCAACACCGGGGAGCTGTTTTTT.

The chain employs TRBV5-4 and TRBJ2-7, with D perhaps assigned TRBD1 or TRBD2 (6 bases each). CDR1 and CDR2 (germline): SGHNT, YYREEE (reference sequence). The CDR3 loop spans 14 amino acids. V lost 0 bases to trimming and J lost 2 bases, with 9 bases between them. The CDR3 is CASSLAGATYEQYF. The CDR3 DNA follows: TGTGCCAGCAGCTTGGCGGGGGCAACCTACGAGCAGTACTTC.

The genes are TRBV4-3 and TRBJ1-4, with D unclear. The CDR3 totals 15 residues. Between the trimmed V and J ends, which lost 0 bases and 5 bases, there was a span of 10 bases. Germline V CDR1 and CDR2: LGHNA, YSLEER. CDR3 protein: CASSQDRPPNEKLFF. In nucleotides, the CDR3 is TGCGCCAGCAGCCAAGATCGGCCCCCAAATGAAAAACTGTTTTTT.

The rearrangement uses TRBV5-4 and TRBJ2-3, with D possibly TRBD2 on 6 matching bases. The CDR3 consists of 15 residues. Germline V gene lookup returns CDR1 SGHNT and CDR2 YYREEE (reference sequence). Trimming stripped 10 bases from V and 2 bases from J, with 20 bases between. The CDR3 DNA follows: TGTGCCGTTACGGGACTCCCTAAGACCACAGATACGCAGTATTTT. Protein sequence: CAVTGLPKTTDTQYF.

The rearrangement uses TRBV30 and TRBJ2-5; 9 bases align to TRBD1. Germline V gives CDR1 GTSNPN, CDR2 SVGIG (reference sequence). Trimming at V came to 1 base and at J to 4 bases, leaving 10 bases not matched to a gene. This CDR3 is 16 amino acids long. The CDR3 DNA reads TGTGCCTGGAGTGCATACGACAGGGGGAGGTCAGAGACCCAGTACTTC. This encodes CAWSAYDRGRSETQYF.

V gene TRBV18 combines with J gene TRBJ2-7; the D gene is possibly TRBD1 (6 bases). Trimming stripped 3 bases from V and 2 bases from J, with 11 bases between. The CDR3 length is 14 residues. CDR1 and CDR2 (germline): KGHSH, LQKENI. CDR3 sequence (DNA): TGTGCCAGCTCACCCCAGGGGCGAGCCTACGAGCAGTACTTC. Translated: CASSPQGRAYEQYF.

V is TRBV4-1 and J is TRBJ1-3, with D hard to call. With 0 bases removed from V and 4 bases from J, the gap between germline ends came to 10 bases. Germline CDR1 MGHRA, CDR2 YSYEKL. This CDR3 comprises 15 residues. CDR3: CASSQDVEAGNTIYF. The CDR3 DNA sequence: TGCGCCAGCAGCCAAGATGTGGAAGCGGGAAACACCATATATTTT.

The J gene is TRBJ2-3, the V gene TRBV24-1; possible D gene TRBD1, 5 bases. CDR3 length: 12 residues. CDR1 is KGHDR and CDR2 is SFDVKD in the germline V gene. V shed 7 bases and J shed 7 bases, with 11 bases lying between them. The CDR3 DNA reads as TGTGCCACCAGCCAGGGTGGGCATACGCAGTATTTT. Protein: CATSQGGHTQYF.

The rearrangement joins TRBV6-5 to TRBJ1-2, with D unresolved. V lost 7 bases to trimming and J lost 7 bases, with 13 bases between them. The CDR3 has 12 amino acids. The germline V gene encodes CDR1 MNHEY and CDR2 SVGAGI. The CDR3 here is CASTLTGAGYTF. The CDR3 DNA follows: TGTGCCAGCACATTAACGGGAGCTGGCTACACCTTC.

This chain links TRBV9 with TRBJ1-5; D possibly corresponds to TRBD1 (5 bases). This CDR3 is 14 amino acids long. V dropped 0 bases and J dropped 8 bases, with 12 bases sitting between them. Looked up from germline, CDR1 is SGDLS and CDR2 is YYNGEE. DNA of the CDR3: TGTGCCAGCAGCGTAGATTGGGGGGGGGAGCCCCAGCATTTT. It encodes CASSVDWGGEPQHF. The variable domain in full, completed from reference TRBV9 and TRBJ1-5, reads DSGVTQTPKHLITATGQRVTLRCSPRSGDLSVYWYQQSLDQGLQFLIQYYNGEERAKGNILERFSAQQFPDLHSELNLSSLELGDSALYFCASSVDWGGEPQHFGDGTRLSIL.

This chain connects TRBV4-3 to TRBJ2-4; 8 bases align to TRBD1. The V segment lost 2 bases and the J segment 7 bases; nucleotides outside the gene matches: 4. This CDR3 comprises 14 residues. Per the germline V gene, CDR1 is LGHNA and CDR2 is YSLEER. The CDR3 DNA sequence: TGCGCCAGCAGCCAAAGACAGGGGCGGAACATTCAGTACTTC. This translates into CASSQRQGRNIQYF.

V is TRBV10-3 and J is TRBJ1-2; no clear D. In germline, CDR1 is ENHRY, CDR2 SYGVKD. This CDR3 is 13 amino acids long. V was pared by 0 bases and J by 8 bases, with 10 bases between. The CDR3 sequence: CAISESGLRGYTF. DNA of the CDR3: TGTGCCATCAGTGAGTCCGGACTCAGGGGCTACACCTTC.

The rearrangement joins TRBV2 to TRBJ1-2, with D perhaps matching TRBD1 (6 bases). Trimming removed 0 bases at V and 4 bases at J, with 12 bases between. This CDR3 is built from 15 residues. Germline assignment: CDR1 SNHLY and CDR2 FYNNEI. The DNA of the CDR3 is TGTGCCAGCAGTGAAGCGCTAGGGGGAAGCTATGGCTACACCTTC. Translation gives CASSEALGGSYGYTF.

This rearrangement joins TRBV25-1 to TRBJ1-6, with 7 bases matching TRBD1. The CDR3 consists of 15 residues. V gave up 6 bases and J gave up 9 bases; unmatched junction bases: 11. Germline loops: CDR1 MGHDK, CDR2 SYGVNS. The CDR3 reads CASRPREGAGSPLHF. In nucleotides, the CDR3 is TGTGCCAGCAGGCCCCGGGAGGGGGCGGGTTCACCCCTCCACTTT.

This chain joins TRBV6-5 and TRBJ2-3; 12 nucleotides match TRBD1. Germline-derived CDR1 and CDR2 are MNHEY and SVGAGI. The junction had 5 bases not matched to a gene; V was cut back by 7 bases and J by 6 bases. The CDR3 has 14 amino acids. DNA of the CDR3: TGTGCCAGCATACGGGACAGGGGGCTCGATACGCAGTATTTT. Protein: CASIRDRGLDTQYF.

CDR3 in amino acids: CASSSEEGEQFF. CDR3 nucleotide sequence: TGTGCCAGCAGCTCCGAAGAGGGTGAGCAGTTCTTC. This chain links TRBV7-3 with TRBJ2-1; tentatively, D is TRBD2 (5 bases). The CDR3 consists of 12 residues. Between the trimmed V and J ends, which lost 4 bases and 9 bases, there was a span of 10 bases. Germline V gene data show CDR1 as SGHTA and CDR2 as FQGTGA.

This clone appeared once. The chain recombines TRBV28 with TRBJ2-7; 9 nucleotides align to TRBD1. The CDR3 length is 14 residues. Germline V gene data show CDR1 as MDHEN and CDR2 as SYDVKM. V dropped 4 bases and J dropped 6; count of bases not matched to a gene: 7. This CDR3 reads CASSSQGAKGEQYF. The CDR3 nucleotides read TGTGCCAGCAGTTCACAGGGGGCAAAGGGCGAGCAGTACTTC.

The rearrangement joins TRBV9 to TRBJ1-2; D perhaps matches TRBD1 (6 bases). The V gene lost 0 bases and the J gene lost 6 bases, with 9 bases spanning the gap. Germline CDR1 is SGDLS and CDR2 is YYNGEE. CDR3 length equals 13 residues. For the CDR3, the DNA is TGTGCCAGCAGCGTAGGGAGGACAGATGGCTACACCTTC. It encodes CASSVGRTDGYTF.

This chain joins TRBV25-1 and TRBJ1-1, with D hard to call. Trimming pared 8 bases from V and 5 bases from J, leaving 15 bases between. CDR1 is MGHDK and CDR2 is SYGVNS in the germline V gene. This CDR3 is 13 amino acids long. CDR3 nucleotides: TGTGCCAGCGCCCCCCGGGAGAGGACTGAAGCTTTCTTT. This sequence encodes CASAPRERTEAFF.

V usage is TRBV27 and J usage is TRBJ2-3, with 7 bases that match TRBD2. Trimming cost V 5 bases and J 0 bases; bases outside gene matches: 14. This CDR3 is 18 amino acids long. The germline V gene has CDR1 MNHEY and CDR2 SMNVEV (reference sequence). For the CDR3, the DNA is TGTGCCAGCAGTCAACTATCGACTAGCACCGCTAGCACAGATACGCAGTATTTT. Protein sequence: CASSQLSTSTASTDTQYF.

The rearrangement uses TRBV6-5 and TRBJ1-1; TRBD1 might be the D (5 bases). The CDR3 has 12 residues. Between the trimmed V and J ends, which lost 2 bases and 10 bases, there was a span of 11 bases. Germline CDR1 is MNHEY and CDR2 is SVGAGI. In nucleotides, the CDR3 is TGTGCCAGCAGTTACCCGGGTACAGGAGCTTTCTTT. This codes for CASSYPGTGAFF.

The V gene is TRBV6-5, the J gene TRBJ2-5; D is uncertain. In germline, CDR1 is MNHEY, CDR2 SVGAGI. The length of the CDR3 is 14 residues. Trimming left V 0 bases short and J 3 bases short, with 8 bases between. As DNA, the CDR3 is TGTGCCAGCAGTTACTCGAGTGGGGAAGAGACCCAGTACTTC. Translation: CASSYSSGEETQYF.

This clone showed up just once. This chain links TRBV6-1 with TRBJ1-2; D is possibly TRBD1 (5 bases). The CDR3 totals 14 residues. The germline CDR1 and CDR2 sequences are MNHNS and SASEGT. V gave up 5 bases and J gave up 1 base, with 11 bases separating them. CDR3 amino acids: CASSPPDSNYGYTF. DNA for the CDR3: TGTGCCAGCAGTCCTCCAGACAGTAACTATGGCTACACCTTC.

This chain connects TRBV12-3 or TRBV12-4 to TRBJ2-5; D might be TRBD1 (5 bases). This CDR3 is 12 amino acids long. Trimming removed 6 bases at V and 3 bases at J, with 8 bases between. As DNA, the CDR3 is TGTGCCAGCAGAACAGGAAAAGAGACCCAGTACTTC. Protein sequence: CASRTGKETQYF.